This note documents a single TCR beta chain sequence. No cognate antigen has been identified for it. The input lacks base qualities; no much larger clone sits a single base away. Taken from cysteine to phenylalanine, the CDR3 has 13 residues. Of the read, only the CDR3 DNA is kept; its 39 bases are in frame from base 1. Trimming takes 4 bases off V and 4 bases off J; junction bases not matched to a gene: 1. Taken from the germline V gene, the CDR1 and CDR2 loops are SGHRS and YFSETQ. The source of the sample is a study of technical replicates of blood from several donors (dated by TCRdb to about 2017). The library was prepared using the immunoSEQ multiplex PCR assay. TCRdb re-hosts the immuneACCESS table, in-frame sequences only. Its copies lack some clones; in the studies checked, an unresolved V gene accounts for under half of them, and the cause for the rest is not known. Present in this sample are 95,000 to 100,000 clones, over 95% of which were seen just once. The top ten clones comprise 0.21% of the sample.

The sample was T cells isolated from PBMCs. This sequence originates from a human donor in good health. The chain uses TRBV5-1 and TRBJ1-5, with 8 central nucleotides matching TRBD1. CDR3 region: CASSRTGNQPQHF. In nucleotides, the sequence is TGCGCCAGCAGCCGGACAGGGAATCAGCCCCAGCATTTT.